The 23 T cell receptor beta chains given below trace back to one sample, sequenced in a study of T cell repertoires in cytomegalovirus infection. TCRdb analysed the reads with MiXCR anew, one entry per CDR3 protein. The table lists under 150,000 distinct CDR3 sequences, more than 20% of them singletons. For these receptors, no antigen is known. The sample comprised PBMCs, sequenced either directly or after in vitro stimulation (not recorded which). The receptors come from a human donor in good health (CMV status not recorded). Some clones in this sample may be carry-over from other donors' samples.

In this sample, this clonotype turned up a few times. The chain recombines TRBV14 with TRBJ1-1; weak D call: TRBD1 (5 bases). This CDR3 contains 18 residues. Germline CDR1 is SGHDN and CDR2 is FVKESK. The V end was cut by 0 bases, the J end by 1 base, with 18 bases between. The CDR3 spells CASSQEGTFGQKNTEAFF. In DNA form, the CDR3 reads TGTGCCAGCAGCCAAGAGGGGACTTTTGGACAAAAGAACACTGAAGCTTTCTTT.

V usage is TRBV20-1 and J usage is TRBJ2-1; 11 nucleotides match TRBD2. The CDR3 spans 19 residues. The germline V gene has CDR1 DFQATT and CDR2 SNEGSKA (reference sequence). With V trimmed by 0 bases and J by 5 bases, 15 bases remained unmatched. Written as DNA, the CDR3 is TGCAGTGCTAGAGATCTAAAGGAGACTAGCGGGGCCGGAGACAATGAGCAGTTCTTC. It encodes CSARDLKETSGAGDNEQFF.

The CDR3 DNA follows: TGCAGTGCTAGAGTCTCAGGGGGGGATAATTCACCCCTCCACTTT. Translated: CSARVSGGDNSPLHF. V usage is TRBV20-1 and J usage is TRBJ1-6; 7 bases match TRBD1. CDR3 size: 15 residues. Trimming took 1 base from V and 5 from J; bases not matched to a gene: 5. Germline CDR1 and CDR2: DFQATT and SNEGSKA (reference sequence).

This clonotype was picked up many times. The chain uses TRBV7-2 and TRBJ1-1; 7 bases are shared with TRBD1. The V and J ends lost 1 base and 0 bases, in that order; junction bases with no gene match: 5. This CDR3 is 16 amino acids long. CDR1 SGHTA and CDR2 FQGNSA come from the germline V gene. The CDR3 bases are TGTGCCAGCAGCTTAGGCCGACAGGGCATGAACACTGAAGCTTTCTTT. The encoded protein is CASSLGRQGMNTEAFF.

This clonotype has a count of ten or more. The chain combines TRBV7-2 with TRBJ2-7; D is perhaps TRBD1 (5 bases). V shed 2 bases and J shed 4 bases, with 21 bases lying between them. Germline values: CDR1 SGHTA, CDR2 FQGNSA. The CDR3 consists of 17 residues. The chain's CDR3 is CASSLSVGRPFPYEQYF. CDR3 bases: TGTGCCAGCAGCTTAAGTGTGGGGCGGCCCTTCCCATACGAGCAGTACTTC. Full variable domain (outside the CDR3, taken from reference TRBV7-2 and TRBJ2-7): GAGVSQSPSNKVTEKGKDVELRCDPISGHTALYWYRQSLGQGLEFLIYFQGNSAPDKSGLPSDRFSAERTGGSVSTLTIQRTQQEDSAVYLCASSLSVGRPFPYEQYFGPGTRLTVT.

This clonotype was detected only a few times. DNA for the CDR3: TGTGCCAGCTATACAGGGGACCCCTACGAGCAGTACTTC. This gives the protein CASYTGDPYEQYF. The chain links TRBV6-1 to TRBJ2-7; 7 bases match TRBD1. V lost 8 bases, J lost 2 bases, and 6 bases stayed unmatched. CDR3 size: 13 residues. The germline CDR1 and CDR2 sequences are MNHNS and SASEGT.

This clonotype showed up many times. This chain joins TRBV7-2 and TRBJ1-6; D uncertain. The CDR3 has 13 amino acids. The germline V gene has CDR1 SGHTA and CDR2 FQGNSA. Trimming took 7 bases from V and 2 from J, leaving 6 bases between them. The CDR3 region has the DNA TGTGCCAGCAATCAGGCCTATAATTCACCCCTCCACTTT. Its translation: CASNQAYNSPLHF.

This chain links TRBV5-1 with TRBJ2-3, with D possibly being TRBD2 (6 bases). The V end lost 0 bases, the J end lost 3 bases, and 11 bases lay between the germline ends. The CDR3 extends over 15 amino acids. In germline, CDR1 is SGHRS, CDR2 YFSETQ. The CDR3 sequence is CASSLVAGRTDTQYF. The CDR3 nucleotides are TGCGCCAGCAGCTTGGTCGCGGGACGGACAGATACGCAGTATTTT.

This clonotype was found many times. Here the CDR3 DNA reads TGTGCCAGCAGCTTAGCAGTATTGGATACGCAGTATTTT. It is translated as CASSLAVLDTQYF. This rearrangement joins TRBV7-2 to TRBJ2-3; D is undetermined. The V end was cut by 0 bases, the J end by 6 bases, with 7 bases between. Germline V gene lookup returns CDR1 SGHTA and CDR2 FQGNSA. CDR3 size: 13 residues.

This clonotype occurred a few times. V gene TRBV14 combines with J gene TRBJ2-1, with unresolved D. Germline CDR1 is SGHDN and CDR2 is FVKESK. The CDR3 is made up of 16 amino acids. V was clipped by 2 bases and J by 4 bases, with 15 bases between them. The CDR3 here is CASSQRLGSTYNEQFF. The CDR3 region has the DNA TGTGCCAGCAGCCAAAGGCTAGGATCCACTTACAATGAGCAGTTCTTC.

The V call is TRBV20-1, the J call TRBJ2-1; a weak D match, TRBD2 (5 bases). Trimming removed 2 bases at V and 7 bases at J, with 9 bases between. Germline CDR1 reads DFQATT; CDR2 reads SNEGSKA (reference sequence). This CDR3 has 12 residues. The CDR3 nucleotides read TGCAGTGCTAGAAAACTAGAGAATGAGCAGTTCTTC. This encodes CSARKLENEQFF.

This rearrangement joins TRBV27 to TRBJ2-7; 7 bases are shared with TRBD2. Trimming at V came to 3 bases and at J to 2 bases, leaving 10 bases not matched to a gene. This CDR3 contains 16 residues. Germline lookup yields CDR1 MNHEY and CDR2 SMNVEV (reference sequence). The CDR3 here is CASSFRHLAATYEQYF. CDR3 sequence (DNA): TGTGCCAGCAGTTTCCGCCATCTAGCGGCAACCTACGAGCAGTACTTC.

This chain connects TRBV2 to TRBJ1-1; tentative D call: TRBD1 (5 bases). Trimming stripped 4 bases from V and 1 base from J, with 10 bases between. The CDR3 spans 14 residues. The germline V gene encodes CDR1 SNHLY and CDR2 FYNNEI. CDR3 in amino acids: CASSVAGKNTEAFF. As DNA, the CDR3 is TGTGCCAGCAGTGTTGCAGGGAAGAACACTGAAGCTTTCTTT.

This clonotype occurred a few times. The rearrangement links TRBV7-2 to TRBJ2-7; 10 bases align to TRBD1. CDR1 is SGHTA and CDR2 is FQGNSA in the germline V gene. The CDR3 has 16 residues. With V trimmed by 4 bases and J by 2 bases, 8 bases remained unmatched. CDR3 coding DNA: TGTGCCAGCAGCTCCAAAGGGGACAGGGGAACCTACGAGCAGTACTTC. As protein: CASSSKGDRGTYEQYF.

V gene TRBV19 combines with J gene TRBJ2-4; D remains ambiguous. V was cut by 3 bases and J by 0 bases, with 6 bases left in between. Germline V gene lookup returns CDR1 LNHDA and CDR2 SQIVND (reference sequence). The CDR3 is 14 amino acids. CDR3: CASSISTAKNIQYF. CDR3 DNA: TGTGCCAGTAGTATTTCGACAGCCAAAAACATTCAGTACTTC.

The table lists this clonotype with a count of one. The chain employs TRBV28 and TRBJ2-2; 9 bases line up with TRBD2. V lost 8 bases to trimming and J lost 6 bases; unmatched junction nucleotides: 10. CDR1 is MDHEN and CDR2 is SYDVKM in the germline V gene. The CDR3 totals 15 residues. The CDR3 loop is CASSWAGGHAGELFF. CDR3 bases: TGTGCCAGCTCCTGGGCGGGAGGGCATGCCGGGGAGCTGTTTTTT.

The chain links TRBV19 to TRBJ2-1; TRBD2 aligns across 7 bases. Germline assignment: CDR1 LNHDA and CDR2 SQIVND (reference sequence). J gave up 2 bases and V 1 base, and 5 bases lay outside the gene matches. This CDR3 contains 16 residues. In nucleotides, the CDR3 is TGTGCCAGTAGTATAGCGGGAGGCCCCCCCTACAATGAGCAGTTCTTC. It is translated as CASSIAGGPPYNEQFF.

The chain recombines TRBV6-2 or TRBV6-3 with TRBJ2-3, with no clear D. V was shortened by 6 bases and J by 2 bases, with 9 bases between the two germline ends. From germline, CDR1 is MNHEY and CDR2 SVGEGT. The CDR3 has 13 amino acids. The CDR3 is CASRARSTDTQYF. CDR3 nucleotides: TGTGCCAGCAGGGCCCGATCCACAGATACGCAGTATTTT.

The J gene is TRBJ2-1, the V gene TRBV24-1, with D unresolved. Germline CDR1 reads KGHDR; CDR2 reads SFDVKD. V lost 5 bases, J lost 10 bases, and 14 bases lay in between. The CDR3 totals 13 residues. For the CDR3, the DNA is TGTGCCACCAGTGCCGTTTACCTGGGAGAGCAGTTCTTC. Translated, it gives CATSAVYLGEQFF.

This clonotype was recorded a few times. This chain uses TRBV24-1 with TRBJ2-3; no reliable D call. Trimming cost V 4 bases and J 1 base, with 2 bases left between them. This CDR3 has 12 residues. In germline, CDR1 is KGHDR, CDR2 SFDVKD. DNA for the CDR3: TGTGCCACCAGTGACCGCACAGATACGCAGTATTTT. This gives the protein CATSDRTDTQYF.

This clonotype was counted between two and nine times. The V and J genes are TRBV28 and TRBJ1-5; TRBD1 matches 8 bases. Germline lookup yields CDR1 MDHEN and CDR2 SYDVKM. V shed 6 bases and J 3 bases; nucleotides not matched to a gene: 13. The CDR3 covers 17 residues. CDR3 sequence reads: CASRPQQGVPVNQPQHF. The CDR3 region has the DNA TGTGCCAGCAGACCCCAACAGGGGGTGCCTGTCAATCAGCCCCAGCATTTT.

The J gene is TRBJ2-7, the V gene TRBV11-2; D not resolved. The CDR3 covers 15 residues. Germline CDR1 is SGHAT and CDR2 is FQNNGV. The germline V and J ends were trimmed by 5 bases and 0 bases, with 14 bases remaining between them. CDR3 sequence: CASSPAVRSSYEQYF. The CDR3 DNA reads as TGTGCCAGCAGCCCGGCTGTACGAAGCTCCTACGAGCAGTACTTC.

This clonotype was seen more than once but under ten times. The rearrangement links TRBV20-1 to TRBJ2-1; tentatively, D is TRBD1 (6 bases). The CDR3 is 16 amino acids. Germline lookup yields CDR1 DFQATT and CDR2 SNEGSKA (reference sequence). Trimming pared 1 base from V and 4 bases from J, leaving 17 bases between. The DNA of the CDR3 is TGCAGTGCTAGAGGGGCGACAGGATCTAGGTACAATGAGCAGTTCTTC. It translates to CSARGATGSRYNEQFF.